This paragraph reports one T cell receptor (beta chain). The antigen it recognizes is unknown. No base qualities exist here, and no much larger clone lies one base off it. Spanning cysteine to phenylalanine, the CDR3 consists of 14 amino acids. CDR3 DNA only is kept here, 42 bases in frame from base 1. Trimmed from V: 7 bases; trimmed from J: 0 bases; junction bases lacking a gene match: 4. The germline V gene gives CDR1 as SNHLY and CDR2 as FYNNEI. This entry is derived from a study of control samples from healthy donors and cancer patients (dated by TCRdb to the early 2020s). Library preparation employed the immunoSEQ multiplex PCR assay. This is the immuneACCESS table as TCRdb keeps it, with only in-frame sequences that have V and J called. A part of the clones is gone; compared with another copy, unresolved V genes explain less than half, and the rest is unexplained. Within this sample are roughly 99,000 clones, with about four fifths of them counted one time only. The biggest ten clones account for 1.5% to 2% of the sample.

The source material was blood. The receptor was isolated from a man aged 60-69 years in good health. Here the chain combines TRBV2 and TRBJ2-3; a stretch of 7 junction bases matches TRBD1. The nucleotide sequence is given as TGTGCCAGCATGGGGACAGCGAGCACAGATACGCAGTATTTT. The resulting protein is CASMGTASTDTQYF.